These 10 T cell receptor gamma chains share one sample of origin, sequenced in a study of gamma delta lymphoproliferative disorders and STAT genes. The receptor sequences were amplified from genomic DNA of peripheral blood mononuclear cells. TCRdb re-processed the multiplex PCR reads via CATT. The data hold approximately 1,200 gamma-chain clones, with roughly 9.7% observed a single time. The sequenced sample consisted of blood. The receptor source for this set is a human donor with gamma-delta T-cell large granular lymphocyte leukemia.

The rearrangement links TRGV10 to TRGJP1. TRGV10 is given ORF status, its function remaining uncertain. J was trimmed by 8 bases and V by 8 bases; bases with no gene match: 6. This CDR3 spans 12 amino acids. The CDR3 reads CAAWEGGWFKIF. DNA of the CDR3: TGTGCTGCGTGGGAGGGGGGTTGGTTCAAGATATTT.

Only a few counts were recorded for this clone. This DNA's translation differs at residues 6 and 7 from TCRdb's protein, which comes from a much larger clone; a read error is likely, and the protein shown is translated from the DNA. The V and J genes are TRGV10 and TRGJ1 or TRGJ2. TRGV10 is an ORF; its function is uncertain. The CDR3 totals 11 residues. V was pared by 8 bases and J by 8 bases, with 7 bases of the junction left unmatched. This CDR3 reads CAAWDSDKKLF. The CDR3 DNA reads TGTGCTGCGTGGGATTCTGATAAGAAACTCTTT.

Details on this clone: At one boundary the junction diverges from the germline segment, which might be a read error. This chain uses TRGV4 with TRGJP1. Germline V gene data show CDR1 as EGSTGY and CDR2 as YDSYTSSV. The CDR3 runs 18 residues. The CDR3 sequence: CATWDGQRQGTSGWFKIF. DNA of the CDR3: TGTGCCACCTGGGATGGCCAAAGACAAGGTACCTCTGGTTGGTTCAAGATATTT.

Sample share makes this clone medium-sized. A read error likely explains why the TCRdb protein, taken from a much larger clone, differs from this DNA's translation at residue 15; the protein shown is translated from the DNA. At the DNA level, this CDR3 is encoded by other sequences in the same sample as well. This chain links TRGV8 with TRGJP1. CDR3 size: 16 residues. Germline assignment: CDR1 VENAVY and CDR2 YDSYNSRV. CDR3 nucleotides: TGTGCCACCTGGGATAGAGGGGGTACCACTGGTTGGTTCAAGCTATTT. This codes for CATWDRGGTTGWFKLF.

The rearrangement joins TRGV3 to TRGJ1 or TRGJ2. This CDR3 comprises 12 residues. CDR1 and CDR2 (germline): VTNTFY, YDVSTARD (reference sequence). Trimming removed 0 bases from V and 12 bases from J; junction bases left unmatched: 8. CDR3 DNA sequence: TGTGCCACCTGGGACAGGCGAGTATGGAAACTCTTT. Protein: CATWDRRVWKLF.

Points on this clone: TCRdb shows a much larger clone's protein in place of this DNA's translation, and the two differ at residue 14, likely through a read error; the protein shown is translated from the DNA. The chain uses TRGV4 and TRGJ1 or TRGJ2. In germline, CDR1 is EGSTGY, CDR2 YDSYTSSV. The CDR3 runs 16 residues. CDR3 DNA: TGTGCCACCTGGGACGGGCCTAGCATGGATTATTATAAGAGACTCTTT. Its translation: CATWDGPSMDYYKRLF.

The sample holds many counts of this clone. The protein in TCRdb stems from a much larger clone and differs at residue 14 from this DNA's translation, likely a read error; here the protein is translated from the DNA. The chain is built from TRGV4 and TRGJ1 or TRGJ2. Germline V gene sequence: CDR1 EGSTGY, CDR2 YDSYTSSV. The CDR3 contains 16 residues. CDR3 sequence (DNA): TGTGCCACCTGGGACGGGCCTAGCATGGATTATTATAAGAACCTCTTT. Protein sequence: CATWDGPSMDYYKNLF.

This clone is termed medium-sized. The CDR3 protein is CATWDGPQRYKKLF. The CDR3 DNA reads TGTGCCACCTGGGACGGGCCTCAGAGGTATAAGAAACTCTTT. The chain joins TRGV2 to TRGJ1 or TRGJ2. Germline CDR1 is EGSNGY and CDR2 is YDSYNSKV. CDR3 size: 14 residues. The V gene end was trimmed by 0 bases and the J gene end by 7 bases; junction bases not matched to a gene: 9.

By frequency in the sample, this clone is medium-sized. Because the CDR3's place on the DNA is in doubt, the DNA is left out and the CDR3 is given as listed by TCRdb. At the DNA level, this CDR3 is encoded by other sequences in the same sample as well. The chain combines TRGV11 with TRGJP1. Being an ORF, TRGV11 has a function that is uncertain. The CDR3 is 18 amino acids in total, end residues counted. CDR3: CTTVPAGLGDTTGWFKIF.

The chain combines TRGV3 with TRGJ1 or TRGJ2. CDR1 VTNTFY and CDR2 YDVSTARD come from the germline V gene (reference sequence). The CDR3 is 14 residues long. Trimming at V came to 0 bases and at J to 4 bases, leaving 6 bases not matched to a gene. The CDR3 spells CATWDRLGYYKKLF. The DNA for the CDR3 is TGTGCCACCTGGGACAGGCTGGGGTATTATAAGAAACTCTTT.